This T cell receptor beta chain was captured in a study of blood T cells in healthy people across ages (dated by TCRdb to the mid-2010s). With respect to the entire study: Template switching captured roughly one uniquely barcoded TCR beta cDNA molecule per two T cells in model experiments. To avoid experimental bias, donors of different ages were distributed randomly across sequencing lanes. Donors were grouped into four age groups: young (average roughly 15 years), middle-aged (39), aged (roughly 62) and long-lived (about 89). The study analyzed two additional independent replicas of 1 million unique cDNA reads from the same blood draw for two donors, one aged 18 to 30 and one aged 80 or older. Using deep sequencing normalized with unique cDNA molecular identifiers, the study measured how TCR beta repertoire diversity changes with age. Study-wide conclusions, independent of this receptor: Observed TCR beta diversity per million T cells fell roughly linearly with age, and a significant reduction was already apparent by age approximately 40. The CMV infection status of donors was not known, potentially confounding age-related changes in expanded clonotypes. Conclusive comparison of naive and antigen-experienced compartments was prevented by the profiling of bulk unsorted PBMCs. Compared with the aged group, the long-lived group had more naive CD4+ T cells, fewer expanded clones and increased TCR diversity, a pattern suggesting age selection. Observed TCR beta diversity correlated strongly with the percentage of naive T cells measured by flow cytometry. Estimates of total diversity based on one million sequenced T cells were considered lower bounds and underestimates.

The roughly 38 donors, aged about 6 to 95 years, were systemically healthy Caucasian individuals from Russia. Each donor gave around 9 milliliters of peripheral blood, collected into EDTA-treated Vacutainer tubes. PBMCs were isolated by Ficoll-Paque density-gradient centrifugation, with at least 7 million obtained per sample. Trizol reagent was used to extract total RNA from PBMCs, with at least 5 micrograms per sample. Naive CD45RAhigh/CD27high T cell percentages were measured by flow cytometry on a PBMC aliquot from every donor. Remarks on this clonotype: Its antigen is currently not known. No much larger clone exists at a distance of one base, and base qualities are not known.

Trimming costs V 5 bases and J 2 bases, and their ends lie 15 bases apart. Inclusive of the bounding cysteine and phenylalanine, the CDR3 is 15 residues long. The kept DNA is CDR3 alone, 45 bases in frame from the first base. Library method: 5' RACE. Sequencing took place on an Illumina HiSeq 2500. A second PCR of roughly 6 to 12 cycles was run with a J-beta primer mix and a sample-barcoded 5' primer. A template-switch 5' adaptor carrying 12 random nucleotides introduced a unique molecular identifier onto each TCR beta cDNA molecule. Each sample yielded at least 3 million CDR3-containing paired-end reads. The Mint cDNA synthesis kit, primed by a TRBC-specific oligonucleotide, was used to synthesize first-strand cDNA from all RNA. After uracil-DNA glycosylase treatment, a first 18-cycle PCR used universal primers M1SS and BC2_uni_R on all cDNA. In the original analysis: For normalization, 1 million high-quality reads, each with a distinct molecular identifier, were randomly selected from each sample. Reads sharing molecular identifiers were discarded rather than binned into consensus sequences. MiTCR, with a Q25 quality threshold and the strictest error-elimination algorithm, was used for CDR3 identification, clonotype clustering and error correction. A nonparametric unseen species model with Euler transformation was used to estimate lower-bound total TCR beta diversity. In-frame beta chains were kept once TCRdb had trimmed the public reads at Q25 with fastp and called clones with MiXCR. Here each entry gathers all rows of one CDR3 protein and keeps the most common genes and DNA. The V and J calls shown here were made by TCRdb, not taken from the authors' results. This sample holds about 810,000 distinct CDR3 sequences; about 36% were observed only once. Of the sample, over 10% falls within the top ten clones.

This receptor was taken from a man between 18 and 29 years old in good health. The sequencing sample was made of blood. The chain was built from TRBV12-3 or TRBV12-4 and TRBJ1-1; no D gene can be assigned with confidence. The sequenced DNA is TGTGCCAGCAGTCTCTCCGGCGGCTCTAACACTGAAGCTTTCTTT. Its product reads: CASSLSGGSNTEAFF.